These T cell receptor beta chains were read from a single sample in a study of T cells in Graves' hyperthyroidism and ophthalmopathy. TCRdb reprocessed the multiplex PCR reads with MiXCR, giving one entry per CDR3 protein. Seen here are hundreds of thousands of distinct CDR3 sequences, around 40% observed once, and the top ten hold less than 35%. The sequencing input was blood. These receptor sequences come from a woman between 40 and 50 years old with Graves' hyperthyroidism. Both conserved end residues are part of each CDR3. The D gene is left open where the match is weak. The listing skips clone size in some rows; elsewhere it reads once, few, many or a size class.

TRBV9	-	many	TRBJ1-3	CASSALVKPGNTIYF	TGTGCCAGCAGCGCTTTGGTGAAGCCTGGAAACACCATATATTTT
TRBV4-1	-	many	TRBJ1-2	CASSQDFGQINYGYTF	TGCGCCAGCAGCCAAGATTTTGGCCAGATTAACTATGGCTACACCTTC
TRBV7-9	-	many	TRBJ1-2	CASSPRGAAYNYGYTF	TGTGCCAGCAGCCCTAGGGGGGCGGCCTATAACTATGGCTACACCTTC
TRBV5-1	-	-	TRBJ2-2	CASSQVSGGPTGELFF	TGCGCCAGCAGCCAAGTCTCGGGGGGCCCCACCGGGGAGCTGTTTTTT
TRBV7-2	-	-	TRBJ2-3	CASASGNTDTQYF	TGTGCCAGCGCCTCCGGGAACACAGATACGCAGTATTTT
TRBV20-1	-	once	TRBJ1-1	CSATAGYSTQAFF	TGCAGTGCCACAGCGGGATACTCCACTCAAGCTTTCTTT
TRBV11-2	-	-	TRBJ2-2	CASSSWTESGELFF	TGTGCCAGCAGCTCATGGACAGAGTCCGGGGAGCTGTTTTTT
TRBV7-9	-	many	TRBJ1-2	CASSLALDGSYGYTF	TGTGCCAGCAGCTTAGCGCTAGACGGATCCTATGGCTACACCTTC
TRBV2	TRBD1	few	TRBJ1-1	CASSTRDRGPEAFF	TGTGCCAGCAGCACCCGGGACAGGGGCCCTGAAGCTTTCTTT
TRBV6-2/TRBV6-3	TRBD1	-	TRBJ2-5	CASSPRDSFQETQYF	TGTGCCAGCAGCCCCAGGGACAGCTTCCAAGAGACCCAGTACTTC
TRBV6-6	TRBD1	few	TRBJ1-5	CASSAGQGAHQPQHF	TGTGCCAGCAGCGCTGGACAGGGGGCACATCAGCCCCAGCATTTT
TRBV12-3/TRBV12-4	TRBD2	-	TRBJ2-5	CASTLTSGIDPQYF	TGTGCCAGCACCCTGACTAGCGGGATCGACCCCCAGTACTTC
TRBV7-2	-	-	TRBJ2-5	CASSPWGRQETQYF	TGTGCCAGCAGCCCCTGGGGCAGACAAGAGACCCAGTACTTC
TRBV27	TRBD1	many	TRBJ1-4	CASTGQGAEKLFF	TGTGCCAGCACGGGACAGGGAGCTGAAAAACTGTTTTTT
TRBV7-9	-	many	TRBJ1-2	CASRPGAGGYTF	TGTGCCAGCCGGCCGGGGGCGGGAGGCTACACCTTC
TRBV10-3	TRBD1	-	TRBJ2-7	CAISGTGYEQYF	TGTGCCATCTCCGGGACAGGCTACGAGCAGTACTTC
TRBV29-1	-	few	TRBJ1-5	CSVENSNQPQHF	TGCAGCGTGGAGAATAGCAATCAGCCCCAGCATTTT
TRBV6-6	TRBD1	few	TRBJ1-1	CASSYYRGTEAFF	TGTGCCAGCAGTTATTACAGGGGGACTGAAGCTTTCTTT
TRBV12-3/TRBV12-4	-	many	TRBJ2-7	CASRFSRSSGEQYF	TGTGCCAGCCGATTCTCCCGCTCGTCTGGCGAGCAGTACTTC
TRBV2	-	many	TRBJ1-5	CASSRQIDSNQPQHF	TGTGCCAGCAGCAGACAGATCGATAGCAATCAGCCCCAGCATTTT
TRBV12-3/TRBV12-4	TRBD1	-	TRBJ1-1	CASSFWGQVNTEAFF	TGTGCCAGCAGTTTCTGGGGACAGGTGAACACTGAAGCTTTCTTT
TRBV7-2	-	-	TRBJ2-2	CASSSDGRAATGELFF	TGTGCCAGCAGCTCAGACGGCCGCGCCGCCACCGGGGAGCTGTTTTTT
TRBV9	TRBD1	-	TRBJ1-4	CASREGGTGTGGEKLFF	TGTGCCAGCAGAGAAGGGGGAACCGGGACAGGAGGCGAAAAACTGTTTTTT
TRBV7-8	-	-	TRBJ1-4	CASKEGGEKLFF	TGTGCCAGCAAGGAGGGGGGTGAAAAACTGTTTTTT
TRBV10-3	TRBD1	-	TRBJ2-2	CAIRAGDRDGELFF	TGTGCCATCAGGGCTGGGGACAGGGACGGGGAGCTGTTTTTT